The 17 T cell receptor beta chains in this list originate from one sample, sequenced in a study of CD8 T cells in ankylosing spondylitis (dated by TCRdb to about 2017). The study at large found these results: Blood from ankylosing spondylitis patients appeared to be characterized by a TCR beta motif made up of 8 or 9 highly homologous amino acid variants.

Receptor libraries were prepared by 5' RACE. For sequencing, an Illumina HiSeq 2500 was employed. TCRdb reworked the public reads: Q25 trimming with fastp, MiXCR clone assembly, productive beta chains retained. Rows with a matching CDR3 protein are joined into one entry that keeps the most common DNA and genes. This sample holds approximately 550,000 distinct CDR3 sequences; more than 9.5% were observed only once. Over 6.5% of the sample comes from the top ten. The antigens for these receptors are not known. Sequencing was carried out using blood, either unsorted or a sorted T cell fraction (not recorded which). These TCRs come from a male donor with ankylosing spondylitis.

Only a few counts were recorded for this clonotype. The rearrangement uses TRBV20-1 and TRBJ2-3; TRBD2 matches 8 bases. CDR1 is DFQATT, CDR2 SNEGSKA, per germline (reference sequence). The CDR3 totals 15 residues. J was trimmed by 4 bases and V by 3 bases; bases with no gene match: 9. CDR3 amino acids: CSASKESGSADTQYF. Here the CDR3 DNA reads TGCAGTGCTAGCAAGGAAAGCGGGAGCGCAGATACGCAGTATTTT.

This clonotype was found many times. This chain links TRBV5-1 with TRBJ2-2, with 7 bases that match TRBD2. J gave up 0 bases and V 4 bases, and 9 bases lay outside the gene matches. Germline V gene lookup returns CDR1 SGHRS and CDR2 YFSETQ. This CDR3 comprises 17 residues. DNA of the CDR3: TGCGCCAGCAGCCCAACCCCCCGGGGGGCGAACACCGGGGAGCTGTTTTTT. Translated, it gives CASSPTPRGANTGELFF.

The CDR3 is CATSDEQGWSGYTF. In nucleotides, the CDR3 is TGTGCCACCAGTGATGAACAGGGGTGGAGTGGCTACACCTTC. The chain is built from TRBV24-1 and TRBJ1-2, with 7 bases identical to TRBD1. Germline CDR1 KGHDR, CDR2 SFDVKD. The CDR3 contains 14 residues. V gave up 3 bases and J gave up 7 bases; unmatched junction bases: 7.

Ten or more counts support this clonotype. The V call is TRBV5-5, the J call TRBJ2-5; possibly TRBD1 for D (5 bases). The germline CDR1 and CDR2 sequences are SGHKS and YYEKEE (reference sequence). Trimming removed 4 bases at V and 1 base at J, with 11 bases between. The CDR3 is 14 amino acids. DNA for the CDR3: TGTGCCAGCAGCGAGGACACATTCCAAGAGACCCAGTACTTC. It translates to CASSEDTFQETQYF.

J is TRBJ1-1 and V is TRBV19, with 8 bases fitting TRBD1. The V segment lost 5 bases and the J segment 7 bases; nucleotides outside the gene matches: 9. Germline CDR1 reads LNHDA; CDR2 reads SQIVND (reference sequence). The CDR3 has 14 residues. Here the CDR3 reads CASSLTGEESEAFF. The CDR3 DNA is TGTGCCAGTAGTCTGACAGGGGAAGAGAGTGAAGCTTTCTTT.

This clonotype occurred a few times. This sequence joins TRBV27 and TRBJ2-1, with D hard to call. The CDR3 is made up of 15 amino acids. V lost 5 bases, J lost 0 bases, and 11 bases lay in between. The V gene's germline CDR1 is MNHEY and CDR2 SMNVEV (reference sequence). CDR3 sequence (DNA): TGTGCCAGCAGTCCTCGGGCGGCCTCCTACAATGAGCAGTTCTTC. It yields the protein CASSPRAASYNEQFF.

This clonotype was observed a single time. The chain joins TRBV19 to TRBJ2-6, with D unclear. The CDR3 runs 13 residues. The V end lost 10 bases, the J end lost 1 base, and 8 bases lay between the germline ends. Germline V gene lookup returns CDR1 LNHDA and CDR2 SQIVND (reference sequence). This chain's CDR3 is CATKSSGANVLTF. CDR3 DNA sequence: TGTGCCACAAAGAGTTCTGGGGCCAACGTCCTGACTTTC.

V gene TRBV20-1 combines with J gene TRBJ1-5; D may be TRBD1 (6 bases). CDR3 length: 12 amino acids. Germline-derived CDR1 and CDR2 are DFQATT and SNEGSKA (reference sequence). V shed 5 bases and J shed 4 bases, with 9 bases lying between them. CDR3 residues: CSARQVNQPQHF. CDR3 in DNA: TGCAGTGCTCGACAGGTTAATCAGCCCCAGCATTTT.

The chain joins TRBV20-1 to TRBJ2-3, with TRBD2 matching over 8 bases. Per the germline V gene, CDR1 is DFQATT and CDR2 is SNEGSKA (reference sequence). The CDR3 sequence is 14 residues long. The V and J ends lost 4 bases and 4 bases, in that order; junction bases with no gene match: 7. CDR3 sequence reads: CSATQAGVADTQYF. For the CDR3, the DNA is TGCAGTGCTACTCAAGCGGGAGTCGCAGATACGCAGTATTTT.

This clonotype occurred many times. CDR3 sequence: CSARRLYEQFF. The CDR3 DNA reads as TGCAGTGCTAGAAGGCTTTACGAGCAGTTCTTC. The chain links TRBV20-1 to TRBJ2-1; D uncertain. The CDR3 spans 11 residues. In germline, CDR1 is DFQATT, CDR2 SNEGSKA (reference sequence). V lost 2 bases and J lost 10, with 9 bases in between.

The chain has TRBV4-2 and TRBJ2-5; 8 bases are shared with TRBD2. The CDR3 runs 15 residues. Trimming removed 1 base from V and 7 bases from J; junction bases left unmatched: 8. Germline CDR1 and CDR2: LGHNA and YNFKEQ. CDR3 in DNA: TGTGCCAGCAGCCAAGGTAGCGGGAATGGCGGGACCCAGTACTTC. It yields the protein CASSQGSGNGGTQYF.

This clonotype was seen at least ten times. CDR3 region: CASSPAGTSGRGPSYNEQFF. The CDR3 region has the DNA TGTGCCAGCAGCCCAGCGGGGACTAGCGGGAGGGGTCCTTCCTACAATGAGCAGTTCTTC. This sequence joins TRBV7-2 and TRBJ2-1; 16 bases match TRBD2. CDR1 is SGHTA and CDR2 is FQGNSA in the germline V gene. After removal of 5 bases from V and 1 base from J, the junction contained 11 bases not matched to a gene. The CDR3 covers 20 residues.

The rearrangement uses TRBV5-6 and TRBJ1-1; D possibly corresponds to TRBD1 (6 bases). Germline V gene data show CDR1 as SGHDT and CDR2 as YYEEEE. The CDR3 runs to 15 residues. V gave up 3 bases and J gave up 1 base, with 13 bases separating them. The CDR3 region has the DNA TGTGCCAGCAGCTACCAGGGGTTAAAGAACACTGAAGCTTTCTTT. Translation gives CASSYQGLKNTEAFF. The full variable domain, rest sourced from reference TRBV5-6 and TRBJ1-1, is DAGVTQSPTHLIKTRGQQVTLRCSPKSGHDTVSWYQQALGQGPQFIFQYYEEEERQRGNFPDRFSGHQFPNYSSELNVNALLLGDSALYLCASSYQGLKNTEAFFGQGTRLTVV.

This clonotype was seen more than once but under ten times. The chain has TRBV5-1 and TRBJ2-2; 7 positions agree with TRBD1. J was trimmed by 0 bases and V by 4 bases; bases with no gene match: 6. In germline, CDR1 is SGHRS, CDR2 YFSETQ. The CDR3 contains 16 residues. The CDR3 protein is CASSPGQGANTGELFF. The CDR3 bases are TGCGCCAGCAGCCCCGGGCAGGGGGCGAACACCGGGGAGCTGTTTTTT.

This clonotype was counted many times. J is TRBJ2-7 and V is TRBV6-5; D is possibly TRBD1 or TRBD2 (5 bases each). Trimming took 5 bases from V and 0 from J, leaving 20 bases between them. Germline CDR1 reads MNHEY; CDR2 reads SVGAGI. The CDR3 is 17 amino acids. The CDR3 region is CASSIRDLPFSSYEQYV. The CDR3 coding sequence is TGTGCCAGCAGTATACGGGACCTTCCCTTCAGCTCCTACGAGCAGTACGTC.

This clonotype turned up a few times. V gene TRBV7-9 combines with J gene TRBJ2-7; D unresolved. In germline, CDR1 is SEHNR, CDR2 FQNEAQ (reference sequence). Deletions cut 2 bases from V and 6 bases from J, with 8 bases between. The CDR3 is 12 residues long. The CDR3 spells CASSLISSEQYF. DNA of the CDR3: TGTGCCAGCAGCTTAATATCGAGCGAGCAGTACTTC.

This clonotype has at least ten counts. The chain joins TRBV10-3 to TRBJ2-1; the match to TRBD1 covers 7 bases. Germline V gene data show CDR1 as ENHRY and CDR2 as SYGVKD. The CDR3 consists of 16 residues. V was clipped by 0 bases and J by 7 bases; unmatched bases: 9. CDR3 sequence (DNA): TGTGCCATCAGTGAGTCGATAGGGACAGTCGTAAATGAGCAGTTCTTC. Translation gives CAISESIGTVVNEQFF.